This TCR beta chain was sequenced for a study of blood T cell repertoires in COVID-19. Under the authors' procedure: It was from reference gene primer amplification that nucleated cell counts were estimated. Only in-frame clones appear in the TCRdb table, and some are missing; sequencing was by immunoSEQ multiplex PCR. V and J calls and clone size are copied from that table; D and trimming were computed from the DNA. The sample records roughly 84,000 clones, about 82% being singletons. The sample taken for sequencing was peripheral blood. The clonotype comes from an elderly man with active or convalescent COVID-19.

CDR3 nucleotides: TGTGCCAGCAGCCCCACCCCCGGGTCGAACACCGGGGAGCTGTTTTTT. Its translation is CASSPTPGSNTGELFF. The chain combines TRBV9 with TRBJ2-2; D is unresolved. Germline V gives CDR1 SGDLS, CDR2 YYNGEE. Trimming took 4 bases from V and 0 from J, leaving 13 bases between them. The CDR3 is 16 amino acids. Full variable domain (rest looked up from reference TRBV9 and TRBJ2-2): DSGVTQTPKHLITATGQRVTLRCSPRSGDLSVYWYQQSLDQGLQFLIQYYNGEERAKGNILERFSAQQFPDLHSELNLSSLELGDSALYFCASSPTPGSNTGELFFGEGSRLTVL.